The 22 T cell receptor beta chains below come from one sample, sequenced in a study of control samples from healthy donors and cancer patients. Repertoires were generated with immunoSEQ multiplex PCR, while TCRdb's copy carries only in-frame clones and drops some. The profile shows more than 100,000 clones, more than 85% of them singletons. The sample taken for sequencing was blood. These receptors came from a man aged 18 to 30 in good health.

V gene TRBV5-1 combines with J gene TRBJ2-3; the match to TRBD2 covers 10 bases. CDR1 and CDR2 from the germline V gene are SGHRS and YFSETQ. V shed 4 bases, J shed 6 bases, and the junction held 2 bases outside the gene matches. The CDR3 is 13 residues long. The CDR3 spells CASSLSGRDTQYF. The CDR3 DNA follows: TGCGCCAGCAGCCTTAGCGGGAGGGATACGCAGTATTTT.

The chain joins TRBV10-3 to TRBJ1-1, with no clear D. Germline-derived CDR1 and CDR2 are ENHRY and SYGVKD. The CDR3 covers 14 residues. Deletions cut 7 bases from V and 3 bases from J, with 15 bases between. CDR3 sequence (DNA): TGTGCCATCAAATTTTCGGGCACGGACACTGAAGCTTTCTTT. The encoded protein is CAIKFSGTDTEAFF.

V gene TRBV7-7 combines with J gene TRBJ2-7, with D possibly TRBD2 on 5 matching bases. The CDR3 consists of 15 residues. The germline V gene has CDR1 SSHAT and CDR2 FNYEAQ (reference sequence). The germline V and J ends were trimmed by 2 bases and 2 bases, with 13 bases remaining between them. CDR3 region: CASSLIRDGAYEQYF. As DNA, the CDR3 is TGTGCCAGCAGCTTAATCCGGGATGGGGCCTACGAGCAGTACTTC.

Notes on this clone: Other DNA sequences of this sample code for an identical CDR3. This chain links TRBV5-1 with TRBJ2-2, with 12 bases fitting TRBD2. The CDR3 has 17 residues. Germline lookup yields CDR1 SGHRS and CDR2 YFSETQ. J lost 4 bases, V lost 4 bases, and 8 bases had no gene match. CDR3 nucleotide sequence: TGCGCCAGCAGCCTTCTACTAGCGGGGGGTGTCACCGGGGAGCTGTTTTTT. The encoded protein is CASSLLLAGGVTGELFF.

J is TRBJ1-4 and V is TRBV5-1, with a possible D match to TRBD1 (5 bases). The CDR3 has 15 residues. Trimming pared 5 bases from V and 4 bases from J, leaving 15 bases between. Germline V gene data show CDR1 as SGHRS and CDR2 as YFSETQ. The CDR3 sequence is CASSWGSARNEKLFF. For the CDR3, the DNA is TGCGCCAGCAGTTGGGGGTCCGCCCGTAATGAAAAACTGTTTTTT.

The V and J genes are TRBV18 and TRBJ2-7; 10 nucleotides line up with TRBD2. Germline values: CDR1 KGHSH, CDR2 LQKENI. Losses at the gene ends were 6 bases for V and 4 bases for J; bases not matched to a gene: 12. This CDR3 spans 16 amino acids. The CDR3 loop is CASSQVAGLALYEQYF. CDR3 in DNA: TGTGCCAGCTCCCAAGTCGCGGGACTAGCGCTTTACGAGCAGTACTTC. Drawing the rest from reference TRBV18 and TRBJ2-7, the complete variable domain is NAGVMQNPRHLVRRRGQEARLRCSPMKGHSHVYWYRQLPEEGLKFMVYLQKENIIDESGMPKERFSAEFPKEGPSILRIQQVVRGDSAAYFCASSQVAGLALYEQYFGPGTRLTVT.

The chain employs TRBV6-5 and TRBJ1-1; 7 nucleotides align to TRBD1. Per the germline V gene, CDR1 is MNHEY and CDR2 is SVGAGI. J gave up 4 bases and V 8 bases, and 10 bases lay outside the gene matches. The CDR3 consists of 14 residues. In DNA form, the CDR3 reads TGTGCCAGCGAGATAAGCAGGGGGACCACTGAAGCTTTCTTT. This encodes CASEISRGTTEAFF.

The chain combines TRBV12-5 with TRBJ1-5, with 9 positions matching TRBD1. V trimming: 5 bases; J trimming: 8 bases; junction bases outside the gene matches: 10. Germline CDR1 and CDR2: LGHNT and FRNRAP. This CDR3 has 15 amino acids. The CDR3 reads CASGMGQGMMEPQHF. In DNA form, the CDR3 reads TGTGCTAGTGGTATGGGACAGGGAATGATGGAGCCCCAGCATTTT.

In its sample, this clone was seen a few times. The chain links TRBV6-1 to TRBJ1-3; D is uncertain. This CDR3 is 16 amino acids long. CDR1 and CDR2 (germline): MNHNS, SASEGT. The ends were cut back, 3 bases at V and 4 bases at J, with 16 bases in the middle. The CDR3 sequence: CASSDISAGRGNTIYF. The CDR3, as DNA: TGTGCCAGCAGTGATATTTCCGCGGGTAGGGGAAACACCATATATTTT.

This chain connects TRBV6-5 to TRBJ1-2; D gene ambiguous. The V gene's germline CDR1 is MNHEY and CDR2 SVGAGI. This CDR3 has 10 residues. V was trimmed by 7 bases and J by 5 bases, leaving 5 bases between them. In DNA form, the CDR3 reads TGTGCCAGCAATCTATATGGCTACACCTTC. It codes for CASNLYGYTF.

This clone showed up just once. The rearrangement uses TRBV5-1 and TRBJ2-1; 8 bases line up with TRBD1. In germline, CDR1 is SGHRS, CDR2 YFSETQ. This CDR3 spans 14 amino acids. V shed 4 bases, J shed 4 bases, and the junction held 4 bases outside the gene matches. CDR3 protein: CASSPQGEYNEQFF. In nucleotides, the CDR3 is TGCGCCAGCAGCCCACAGGGGGAATACAATGAGCAGTTCTTC.

The chain recombines TRBV2 with TRBJ1-6, with 7 bases lining up with TRBD1. J lost 10 bases, V lost 4 bases, and 7 bases had no gene match. In germline, CDR1 is SNHLY, CDR2 FYNNEI. The CDR3 is 14 amino acids. The CDR3 coding sequence is TGTGCCAGCAGTGTTCTGGGACAGAGCTCACCCCTCCACTTT. This sequence encodes CASSVLGQSSPLHF.

The chain carries TRBV29-1 and TRBJ1-1, with 7 nucleotides matching TRBD1. Trimming at V came to 4 bases and at J to 7 bases, leaving 15 bases not matched to a gene. This CDR3 is 15 amino acids long. CDR1 and CDR2 from the germline V gene are SQVTM and ANQGSEA. CDR3 nucleotide sequence: TGCAGCGTTGTGGGTCCCCAGGGGGGTCTTTATGAAGCTTTCTTT. Its protein product is CSVVGPQGGLYEAFF.

The V and J genes are TRBV19 and TRBJ2-3; D may be TRBD2 (5 bases). Germline V CDR1 and CDR2: LNHDA, SQIVND (reference sequence). The CDR3 totals 19 residues. V gave up 5 bases and J gave up 0 bases, with 24 bases separating them. CDR3 sequence: CASSHGRAKASSSTDTQYF. In nucleotides, the CDR3 is TGTGCCAGTAGTCATGGGCGGGCTAAGGCTTCCTCGAGCACAGATACGCAGTATTTT.

This chain links TRBV7-9 with TRBJ1-3, with D hard to call. Germline CDR1 is SEHNR and CDR2 is FQNEAQ (reference sequence). The length of the CDR3 is 13 residues. V shed 3 bases and J shed 4 bases, with 7 bases lying between them. CDR3 bases: TGTGCCAGCAGCTTGCTGACGGGAAACACCATATATTTT. Translation gives CASSLLTGNTIYF.

V usage is TRBV4-1 and J usage is TRBJ2-2; TRBD2 matches 9 bases. The CDR3 is 16 amino acids. The germline gives CDR1 MGHRA, CDR2 YSYEKL. Trimming removed 1 base from V and 4 bases from J; junction bases left unmatched: 4. For the CDR3, the DNA is TGCGCCAGCAGCCAAGTGCGGACTAGCGCCACCGGGGAGCTGTTTTTT. It codes for CASSQVRTSATGELFF.

The chain uses TRBV7-9 and TRBJ1-2; D gene uncertain. CDR1 and CDR2 from the germline V gene are SEHNR and FQNEAQ (reference sequence). V was shortened by 0 bases and J by 8 bases, with 13 bases between the two germline ends. This CDR3 comprises 14 residues. The CDR3 DNA is TGTGCCAGCAGCTTAGCGCTCGGGTTAAGGGGCTACACCTTC. Protein: CASSLALGLRGYTF.

V and J are TRBV30 and TRBJ1-1, with D unresolved. The CDR3 has 11 residues. CDR1 and CDR2 (germline): GTSNPN, SVGIG (reference sequence). Trimming took 3 bases from V and 6 from J, leaving 8 bases between them. As DNA, the CDR3 is TGTGCCTGGAGCGAGGTTGCTGAAGCTTTCTTT. Residues: CAWSEVAEAFF.

J is TRBJ1-3 and V is TRBV30, with a weak D call TRBD1 (6 bases). V was trimmed by 0 bases and J by 3 bases, leaving 15 bases between them. CDR1 is GTSNPN, CDR2 SVGIG, per germline (reference sequence). CDR3 size: 16 residues. The CDR3 DNA sequence: TGTGCCTGGAGTGTATTACAGGGTGGAGGTGGAAACACCATATATTTT. This gives the protein CAWSVLQGGGGNTIYF.

The rearrangement links TRBV3-1 (or the pseudogene TRBV3-2) to TRBJ2-5, with a possible D match to TRBD1 (5 bases). CDR3 length: 14 residues. Per the germline V gene, CDR1 is LGHDT and CDR2 is YNNKEL (reference sequence). V dropped 4 bases and J dropped 2 bases, with 11 bases sitting between them. CDR3 DNA: TGTGCCAGCAGCCGCCAGGGTGGGCAAGAGACCCAGTACTTC. Encoded protein: CASSRQGGQETQYF.

This rearrangement joins TRBV7-9 to TRBJ1-4; 7 bases fit TRBD1. CDR1 is SEHNR and CDR2 is FQNEAQ in the germline V gene (reference sequence). This CDR3 spans 14 amino acids. After removal of 5 bases from V and 7 bases from J, the junction contained 7 bases not matched to a gene. As DNA, the CDR3 is TGTGCCAGCAGCCCCCGACAGGGTGGTGAAAAACTGTTTTTT. This translates into CASSPRQGGEKLFF.

V and J are TRBV20-1 and TRBJ2-3, with D unresolved. The CDR3 extends over 15 amino acids. CDR1 DFQATT and CDR2 SNEGSKA come from the germline V gene (reference sequence). V was cut by 3 bases and J by 0 bases, with 13 bases left in between. The CDR3 sequence: CSASRPKSSTDTQYF. DNA of the CDR3: TGCAGTGCTAGTCGACCAAAGTCTAGCACAGATACGCAGTATTTT.